This T cell receptor (beta chain) was sequenced during a study of tumor-infiltrating lymphocytes in localized non-small cell lung cancer. Study as a whole: Patients included smokers and never-smokers with various histologies, some sampled after neoadjuvant chemotherapy.

The CDR3 runs to 16 residues. Per germline, CDR1 SNHLY and CDR2 FYNNEI. Trimming pared 0 bases from V and 3 bases from J, leaving 12 bases between. Some clones are missing from TCRdb's copy, which holds only in-frame ones; the method was immunoSEQ multiplex PCR. The sample lists thousands of clones; roughly 80% were seen once. The material sequenced was uninvolved lung tissue not adjacent to the tumor. The chain combines TRBV2 with TRBJ1-5; unclear D gene. This sequence was found in a human donor with non-small cell lung cancer. CDR3 region: CASSEALTLPNQPQHF. The CDR3 region has the DNA TGTGCCAGCAGTGAAGCGCTTACCTTACCCAATCAGCCCCAGCATTTT.